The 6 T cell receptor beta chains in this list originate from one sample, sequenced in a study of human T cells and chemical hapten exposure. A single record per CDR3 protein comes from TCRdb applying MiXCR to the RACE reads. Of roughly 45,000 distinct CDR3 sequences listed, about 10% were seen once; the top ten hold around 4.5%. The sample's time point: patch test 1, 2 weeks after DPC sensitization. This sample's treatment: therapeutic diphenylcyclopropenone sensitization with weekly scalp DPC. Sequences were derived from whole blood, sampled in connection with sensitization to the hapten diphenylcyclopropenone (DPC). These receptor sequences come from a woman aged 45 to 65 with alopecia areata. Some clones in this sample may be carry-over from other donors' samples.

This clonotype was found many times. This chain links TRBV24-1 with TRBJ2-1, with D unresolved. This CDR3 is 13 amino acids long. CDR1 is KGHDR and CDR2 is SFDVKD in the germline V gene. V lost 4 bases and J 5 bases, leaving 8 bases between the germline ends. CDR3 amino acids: CATSEGRHNEQFF. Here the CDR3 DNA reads TGTGCCACCAGTGAGGGTCGTCACAATGAGCAGTTCTTC.

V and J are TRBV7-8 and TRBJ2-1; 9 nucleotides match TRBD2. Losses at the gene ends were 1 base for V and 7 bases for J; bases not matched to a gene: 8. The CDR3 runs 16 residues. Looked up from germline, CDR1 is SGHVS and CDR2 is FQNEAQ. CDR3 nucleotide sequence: TGTGCCAGCAGCTTAGAGGGGAGGCGGGAGGGGAATGAGCAGTTCTTC. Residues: CASSLEGRREGNEQFF. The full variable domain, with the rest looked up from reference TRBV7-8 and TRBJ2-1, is GAGVSQSPRYKVAKRGQDVALRCDPISGHVSLFWYQQALGQGPEFLTYFQNEAQLDKSGLPSDRFFAERPEGSVSTLKIQRTQQEDSAVYLCASSLEGRREGNEQFFGPGTRLTVL.

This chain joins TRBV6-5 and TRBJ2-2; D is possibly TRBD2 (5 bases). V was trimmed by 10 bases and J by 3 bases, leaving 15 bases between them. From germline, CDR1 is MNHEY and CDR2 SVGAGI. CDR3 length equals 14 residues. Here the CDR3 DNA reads TGTGCCACCGACCGCGGGCACGACACCGGGGAGCTGTTTTTT. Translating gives CATDRGHDTGELFF.

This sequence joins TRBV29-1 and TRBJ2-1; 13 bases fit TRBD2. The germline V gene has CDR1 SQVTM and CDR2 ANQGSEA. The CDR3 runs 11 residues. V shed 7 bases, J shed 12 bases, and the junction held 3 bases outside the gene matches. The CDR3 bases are TGCAGCGCACTAGCGGGAGGGCCGCAGTTCTTC. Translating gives CSALAGGPQFF.

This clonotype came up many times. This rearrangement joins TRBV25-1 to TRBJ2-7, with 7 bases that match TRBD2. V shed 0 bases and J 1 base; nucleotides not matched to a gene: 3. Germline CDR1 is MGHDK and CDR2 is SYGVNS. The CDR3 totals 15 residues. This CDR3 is CASSEYGTKSYEQYF. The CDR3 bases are TGTGCCAGCAGTGAATATGGGACTAAGTCCTACGAGCAGTACTTC.

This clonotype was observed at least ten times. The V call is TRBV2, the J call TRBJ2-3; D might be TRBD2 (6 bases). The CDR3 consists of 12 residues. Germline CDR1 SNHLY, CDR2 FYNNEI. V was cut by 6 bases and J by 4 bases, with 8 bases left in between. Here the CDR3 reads CASSRLADTQYF. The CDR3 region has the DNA TGTGCCAGCAGCCGACTAGCAGATACGCAGTATTTT.